This T cell receptor beta chain is drawn from a study of blood T cell repertoires in COVID-19. Profiled with immunoSEQ multiplex PCR; TCRdb holds only in-frame clones, not every one. The sample lists about 220,000 clones, about 90% occurring once. This clonotype was sampled from a man aged 30 to 45 who had been exposed to COVID-19. Sequencing used PBMCs or T cells enriched from blood (not recorded which).

The CDR3 DNA sequence: TGCGCCAGCAGTGATGAGCGGGGGGCCAGCGGGACCCAGTACTTC. Amino acids: CASSDERGASGTQYF. The chain employs TRBV10-2 and TRBJ2-5; 9 positions agree with TRBD2. This CDR3 is 15 amino acids long. Germline V gene lookup returns CDR1 WSHSY and CDR2 SAAADI. V shed 3 bases, J shed 7 bases, and the junction held 9 bases outside the gene matches.